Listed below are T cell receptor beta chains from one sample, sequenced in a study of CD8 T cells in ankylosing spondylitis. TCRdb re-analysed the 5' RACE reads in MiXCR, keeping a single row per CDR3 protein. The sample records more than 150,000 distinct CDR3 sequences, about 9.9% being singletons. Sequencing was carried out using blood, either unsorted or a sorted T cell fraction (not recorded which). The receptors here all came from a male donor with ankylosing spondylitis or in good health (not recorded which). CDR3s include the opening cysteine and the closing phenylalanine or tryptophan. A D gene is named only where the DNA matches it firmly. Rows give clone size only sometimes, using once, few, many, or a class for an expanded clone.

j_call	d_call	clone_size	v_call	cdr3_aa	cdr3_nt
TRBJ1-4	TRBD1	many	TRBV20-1	CSARDWGQPTNEKLFF	TGCAGTGCTAGAGACTGGGGACAGCCAACTAATGAAAAACTGTTTTTT
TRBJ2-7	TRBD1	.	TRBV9	CASSVTTGTGSYEQYF	TGTGCCAGCAGCGTGACCACCGGGACAGGTTCCTACGAGCAGTACTTC
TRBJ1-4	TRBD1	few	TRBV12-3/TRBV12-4	CASSLAPWNRGPEKLFF	TGTGCCAGCAGTTTAGCCCCCTGGAACAGGGGGCCTGAAAAACTGTTTTTT
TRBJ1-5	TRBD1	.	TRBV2	CASSGQGWGNQPQHF	TGTGCCAGCAGTGGACAGGGTTGGGGCAATCAGCCCCAGCATTTT
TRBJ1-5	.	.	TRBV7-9	CASSLGRAENQPQHF	TGTGCCAGCAGCTTAGGACGGGCAGAAAATCAGCCCCAGCATTTT
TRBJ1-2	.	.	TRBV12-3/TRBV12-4	CASSFRGTFDGYTF	TGTGCCAGCAGTTTTAGGGGGACGTTTGATGGCTACACCTTC
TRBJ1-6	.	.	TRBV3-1	CASSQGTGSPLHF	TGTGCCAGCAGCCAAGGAACAGGTTCACCCCTCCACTTT
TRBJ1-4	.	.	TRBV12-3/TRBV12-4	CASAKWDLRNEKLFF	TGTGCCAGCGCTAAGTGGGACCTTAGAAATGAAAAACTGTTTTTT
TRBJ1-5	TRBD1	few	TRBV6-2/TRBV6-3	CASRRTGHQPQHF	TGTGCCAGCAGACGGACAGGGCATCAGCCCCAGCATTTT
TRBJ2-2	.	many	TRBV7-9	CASSPWSRDTGELFF	TGTGCCAGCAGCCCGTGGAGTCGGGACACCGGGGAGCTGTTTTTT
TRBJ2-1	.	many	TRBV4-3	CASSQEMRGFDEQFF	TGCGCCAGCAGCCAAGAAATGCGGGGATTTGATGAGCAGTTCTTC
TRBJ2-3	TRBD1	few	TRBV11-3	CASSPFRQGADTQYF	TGTGCCAGCAGCCCATTCCGACAGGGGGCAGATACGCAGTATTTT
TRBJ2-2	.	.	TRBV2	CASSEERDTGELFF	TGTGCCAGCAGTGAAGAGAGGGATACCGGGGAGCTGTTTTTT
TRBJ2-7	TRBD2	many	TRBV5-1	CASSPTSGGSYEQYF	TGCGCCAGCAGCCCAACTAGCGGGGGCTCCTACGAGCAGTACTTC
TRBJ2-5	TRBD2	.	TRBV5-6	CASSLELAGVYETQYF	TGTGCCAGCAGCTTAGAACTAGCGGGAGTTTATGAGACCCAGTACTTC